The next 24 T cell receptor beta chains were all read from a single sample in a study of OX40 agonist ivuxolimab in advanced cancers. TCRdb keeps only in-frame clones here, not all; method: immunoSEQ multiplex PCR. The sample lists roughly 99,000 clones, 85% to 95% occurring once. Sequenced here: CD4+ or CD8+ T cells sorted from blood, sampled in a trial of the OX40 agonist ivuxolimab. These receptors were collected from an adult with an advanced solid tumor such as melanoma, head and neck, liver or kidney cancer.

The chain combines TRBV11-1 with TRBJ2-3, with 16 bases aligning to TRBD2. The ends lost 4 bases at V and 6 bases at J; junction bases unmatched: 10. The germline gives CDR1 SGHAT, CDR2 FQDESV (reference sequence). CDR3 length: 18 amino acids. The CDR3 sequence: CASSSSGTSGRARDTQYF. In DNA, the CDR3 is TGTGCCAGCAGCTCCTCCGGGACTAGCGGGAGGGCCAGGGATACGCAGTATTTT.

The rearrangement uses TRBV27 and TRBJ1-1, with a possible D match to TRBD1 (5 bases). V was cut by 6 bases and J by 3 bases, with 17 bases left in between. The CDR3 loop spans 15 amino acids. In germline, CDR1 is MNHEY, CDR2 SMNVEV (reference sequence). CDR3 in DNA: TGTGCCAGCAGGACCGAAGAGGGGCGACACACTGAAGCTTTCTTT. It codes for CASRTEEGRHTEAFF.

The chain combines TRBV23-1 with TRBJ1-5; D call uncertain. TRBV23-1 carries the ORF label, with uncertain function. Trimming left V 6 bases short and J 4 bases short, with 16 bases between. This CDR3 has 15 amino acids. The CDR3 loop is CASSRPTSENQPQHF. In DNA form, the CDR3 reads TGCGCCAGCAGCCGCCCGACGTCCGAGAATCAGCCCCAGCATTTT.

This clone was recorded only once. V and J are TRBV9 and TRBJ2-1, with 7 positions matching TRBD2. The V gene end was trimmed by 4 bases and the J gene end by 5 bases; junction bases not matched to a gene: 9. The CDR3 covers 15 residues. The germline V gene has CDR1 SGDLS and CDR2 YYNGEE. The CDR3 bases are TGTGCCAGCAGCTCCGGGCTAGCGGTAGACAATGAGCAGTTCTTC. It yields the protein CASSSGLAVDNEQFF.

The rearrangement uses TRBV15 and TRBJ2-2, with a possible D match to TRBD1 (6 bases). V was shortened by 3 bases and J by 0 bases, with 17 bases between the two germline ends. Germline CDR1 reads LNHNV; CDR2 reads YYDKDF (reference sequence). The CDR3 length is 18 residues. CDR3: CATSRGAGSGSNTGELFF. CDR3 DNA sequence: TGTGCCACCAGCAGGGGGGCAGGTTCGGGGTCGAACACCGGGGAGCTGTTTTTT.

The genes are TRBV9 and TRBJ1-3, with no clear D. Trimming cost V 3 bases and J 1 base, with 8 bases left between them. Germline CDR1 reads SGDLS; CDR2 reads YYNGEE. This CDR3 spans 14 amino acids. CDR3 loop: CASSDYGSGNTIYF. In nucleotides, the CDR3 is TGTGCCAGCAGCGATTACGGGTCTGGAAACACCATATATTTT.

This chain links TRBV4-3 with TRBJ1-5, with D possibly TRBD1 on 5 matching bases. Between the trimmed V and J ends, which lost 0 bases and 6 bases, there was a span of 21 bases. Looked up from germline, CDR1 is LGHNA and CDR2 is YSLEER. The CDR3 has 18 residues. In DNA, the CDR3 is TGCGCCAGCAGCCAAGATTTGAGGGGCCACCGTTTGGTTCAGCCCCAGCATTTT. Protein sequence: CASSQDLRGHRLVQPQHF.

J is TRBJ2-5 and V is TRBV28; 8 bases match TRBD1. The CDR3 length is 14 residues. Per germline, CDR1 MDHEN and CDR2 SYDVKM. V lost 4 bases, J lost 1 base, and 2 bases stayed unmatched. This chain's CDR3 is CASSSDRGQETQYF. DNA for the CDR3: TGTGCCAGCAGTTCTGACAGGGGCCAAGAGACCCAGTACTTC.

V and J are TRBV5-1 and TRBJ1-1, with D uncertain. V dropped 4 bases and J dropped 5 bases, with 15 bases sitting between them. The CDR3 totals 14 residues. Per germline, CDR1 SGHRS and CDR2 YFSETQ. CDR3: CASSLGGVGTEAFF. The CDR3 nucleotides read TGCGCCAGCAGCCTTGGCGGGGTAGGTACTGAAGCTTTCTTT.

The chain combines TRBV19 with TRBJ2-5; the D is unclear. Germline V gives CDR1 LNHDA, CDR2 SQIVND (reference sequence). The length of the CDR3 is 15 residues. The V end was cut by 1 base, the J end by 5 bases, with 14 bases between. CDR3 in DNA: TGTGCCAGTAGTATAGTAGGTAGAGGAGCGGAGACCCAGTACTTC. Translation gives CASSIVGRGAETQYF.

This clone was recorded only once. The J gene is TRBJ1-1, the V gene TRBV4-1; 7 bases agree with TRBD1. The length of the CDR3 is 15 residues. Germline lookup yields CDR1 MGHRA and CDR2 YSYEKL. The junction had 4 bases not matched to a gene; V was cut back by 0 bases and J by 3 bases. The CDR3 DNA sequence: TGCGCCAGCAGCCAAGATCGGCAGGGGGACACTGAAGCTTTCTTT. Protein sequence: CASSQDRQGDTEAFF.

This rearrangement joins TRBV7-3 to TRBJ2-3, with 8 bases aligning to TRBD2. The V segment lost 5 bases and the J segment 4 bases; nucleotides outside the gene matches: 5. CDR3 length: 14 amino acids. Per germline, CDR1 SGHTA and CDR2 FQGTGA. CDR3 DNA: TGTGCCAGCAGCCAAGCGGGAGTCGCAGATACGCAGTATTTT. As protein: CASSQAGVADTQYF.

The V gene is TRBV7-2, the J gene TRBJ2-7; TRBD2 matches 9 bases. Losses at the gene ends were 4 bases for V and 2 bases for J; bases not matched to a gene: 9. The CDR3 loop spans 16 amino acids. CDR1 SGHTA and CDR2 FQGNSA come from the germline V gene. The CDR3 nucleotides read TGTGCCAGCAGCTCCAGCGGGAGGAGGCTCCCCTACGAGCAGTACTTC. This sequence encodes CASSSSGRRLPYEQYF. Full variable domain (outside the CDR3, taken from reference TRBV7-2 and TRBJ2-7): GAGVSQSPSNKVTEKGKDVELRCDPISGHTALYWYRQSLGQGLEFLIYFQGNSAPDKSGLPSDRFSAERTGGSVSTLTIQRTQQEDSAVYLCASSSSGRRLPYEQYFGPGTRLTVT.

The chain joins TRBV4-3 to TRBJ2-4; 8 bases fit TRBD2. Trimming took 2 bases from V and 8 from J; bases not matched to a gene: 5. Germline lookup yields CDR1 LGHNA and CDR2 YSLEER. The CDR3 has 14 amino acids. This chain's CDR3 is CASSQKAGVDIQYF. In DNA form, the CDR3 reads TGCGCCAGCAGCCAAAAAGCGGGAGTGGACATTCAGTACTTC.

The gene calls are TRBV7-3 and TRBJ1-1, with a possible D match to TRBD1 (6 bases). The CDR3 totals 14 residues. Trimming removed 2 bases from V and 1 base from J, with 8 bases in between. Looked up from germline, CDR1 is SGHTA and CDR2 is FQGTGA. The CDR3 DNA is TGTGCCAGCAGCTTAGCAGGGGCGAACACTGAAGCTTTCTTT. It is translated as CASSLAGANTEAFF.

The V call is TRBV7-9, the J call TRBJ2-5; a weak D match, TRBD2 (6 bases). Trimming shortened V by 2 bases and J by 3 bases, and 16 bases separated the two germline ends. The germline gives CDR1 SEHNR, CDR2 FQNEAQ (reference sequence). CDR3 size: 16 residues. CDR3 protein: CASSLTSGLAKETQYF. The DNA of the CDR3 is TGTGCCAGCAGCTTAACGTCTGGTCTAGCGAAAGAGACCCAGTACTTC. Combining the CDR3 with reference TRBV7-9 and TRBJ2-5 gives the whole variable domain DTGVSQNPRHKITKRGQNVTFRCDPISEHNRLYWYRQTLGQGPEFLTYFQNEAQLEKSRLLSDRFSAERPKGSFSTLEIQRTEQGDSAMYLCASSLTSGLAKETQYFGPGTRLLVL.

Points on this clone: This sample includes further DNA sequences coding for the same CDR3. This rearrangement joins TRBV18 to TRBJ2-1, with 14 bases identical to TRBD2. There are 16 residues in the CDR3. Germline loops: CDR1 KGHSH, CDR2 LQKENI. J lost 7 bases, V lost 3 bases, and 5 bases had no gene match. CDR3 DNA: TGTGCCAGCTCACCCCCGGGACTAGCGGGAGATAATGAGCAGTTCTTC. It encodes CASSPPGLAGDNEQFF.

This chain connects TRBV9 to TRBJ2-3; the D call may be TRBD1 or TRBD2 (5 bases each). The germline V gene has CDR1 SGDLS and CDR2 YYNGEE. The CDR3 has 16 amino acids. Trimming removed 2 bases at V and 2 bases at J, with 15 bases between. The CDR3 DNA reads TGTGCCAGCAGCGTGTGGGGGACCCCTCCCACAGATACGCAGTATTTT. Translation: CASSVWGTPPTDTQYF.

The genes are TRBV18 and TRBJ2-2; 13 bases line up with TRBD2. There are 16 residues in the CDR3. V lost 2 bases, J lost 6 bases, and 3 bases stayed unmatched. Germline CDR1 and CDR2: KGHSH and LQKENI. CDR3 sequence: CASSPGTSGTAGELFF. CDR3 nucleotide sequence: TGTGCCAGCTCACCAGGGACTAGCGGGACAGCCGGGGAGCTGTTTTTT.

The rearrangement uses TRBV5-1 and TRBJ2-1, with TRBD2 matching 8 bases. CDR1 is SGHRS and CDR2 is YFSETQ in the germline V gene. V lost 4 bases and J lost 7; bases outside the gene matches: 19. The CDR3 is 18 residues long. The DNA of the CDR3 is TGCGCCAGCAGCCCAGGGGTTCTCATAGGCGGGAGGAATAATGAGCAGTTCTTC. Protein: CASSPGVLIGGRNNEQFF.

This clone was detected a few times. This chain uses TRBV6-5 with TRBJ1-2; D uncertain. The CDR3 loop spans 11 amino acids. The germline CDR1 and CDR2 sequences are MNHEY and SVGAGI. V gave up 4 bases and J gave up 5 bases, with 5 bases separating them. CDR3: CASSSTYGYTF. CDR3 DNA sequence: TGTGCCAGCAGTTCCACTTATGGCTACACCTTC.

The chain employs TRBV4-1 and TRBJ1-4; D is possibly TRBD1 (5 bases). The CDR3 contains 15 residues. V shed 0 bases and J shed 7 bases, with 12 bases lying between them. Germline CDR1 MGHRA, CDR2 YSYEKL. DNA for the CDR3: TGCGCCAGCAGCCAAGATGGGAGGGGAAGTGAAAAACTGTTTTTT. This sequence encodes CASSQDGRGSEKLFF.

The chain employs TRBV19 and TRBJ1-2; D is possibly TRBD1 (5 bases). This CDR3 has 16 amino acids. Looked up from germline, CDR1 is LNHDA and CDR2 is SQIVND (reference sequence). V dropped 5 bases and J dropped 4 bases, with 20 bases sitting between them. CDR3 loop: CASSGFGGSRFYGYTF. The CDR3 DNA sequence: TGTGCCAGTAGTGGCTTTGGGGGTTCAAGATTCTATGGCTACACCTTC. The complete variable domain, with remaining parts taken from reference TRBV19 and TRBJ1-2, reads DGGITQSPKYLFRKEGQNVTLSCEQNLNHDAMYWYRQDPGQGLRLIYYSQIVNDFQKGDIAEGYSVSREKKESFPLTVTSAQKNPTAFYLCASSGFGGSRFYGYTFGSGTRLTVV.

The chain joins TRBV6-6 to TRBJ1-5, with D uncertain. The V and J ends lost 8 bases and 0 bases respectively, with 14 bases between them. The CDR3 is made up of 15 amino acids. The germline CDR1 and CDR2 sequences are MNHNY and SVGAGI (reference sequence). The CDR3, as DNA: TGTGCCAGCGGGGATGGGAGGTATAGCAATCAGCCCCAGCATTTT. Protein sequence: CASGDGRYSNQPQHF.